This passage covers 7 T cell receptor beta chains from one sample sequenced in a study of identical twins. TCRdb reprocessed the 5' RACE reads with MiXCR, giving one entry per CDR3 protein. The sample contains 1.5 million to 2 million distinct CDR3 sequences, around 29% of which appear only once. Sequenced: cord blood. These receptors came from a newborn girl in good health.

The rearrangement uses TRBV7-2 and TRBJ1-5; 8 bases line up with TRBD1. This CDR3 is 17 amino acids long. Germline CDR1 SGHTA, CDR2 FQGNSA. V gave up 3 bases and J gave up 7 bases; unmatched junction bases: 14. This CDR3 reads CASSLGLRTGQNQPQHF. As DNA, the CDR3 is TGTGCCAGCAGCTTGGGCCTTAGGACAGGGCAAAACCAGCCCCAGCATTTT. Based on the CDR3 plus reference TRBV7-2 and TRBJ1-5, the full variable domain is GAGVSQSPSNKVTEKGKDVELRCDPISGHTALYWYRQSLGQGLEFLIYFQGNSAPDKSGLPSDRFSAERTGGSVSTLTIQRTQQEDSAVYLCASSLGLRTGQNQPQHFGDGTRLSIL.

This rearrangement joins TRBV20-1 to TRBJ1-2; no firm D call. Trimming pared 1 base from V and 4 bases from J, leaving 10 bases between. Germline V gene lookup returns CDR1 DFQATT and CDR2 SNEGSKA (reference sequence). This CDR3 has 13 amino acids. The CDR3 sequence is CSARGGLTYGYTF. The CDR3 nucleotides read TGCAGTGCTAGAGGAGGCTTAACCTATGGCTACACCTTC.

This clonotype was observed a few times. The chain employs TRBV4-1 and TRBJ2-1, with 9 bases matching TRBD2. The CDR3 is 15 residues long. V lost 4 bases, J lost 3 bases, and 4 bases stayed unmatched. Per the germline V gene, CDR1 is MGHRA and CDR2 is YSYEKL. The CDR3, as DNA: TGCGCCAGCAGCCCCCCACTAGCGGGCTACAATGAGCAGTTCTTC. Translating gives CASSPPLAGYNEQFF.

The CDR3 nucleotides are TGTGCCAGCAGCTTATTCAGCGGGCCATACATAGATACGCAGTATTTT. This translates into CASSLFSGPYIDTQYF. The V gene is TRBV7-9, the J gene TRBJ2-3, with a tentative D call TRBD2 (6 bases). CDR1 and CDR2 (germline): SEHNR, FQNEAQ (reference sequence). The length of the CDR3 is 16 residues. The V gene lost 2 bases and the J gene lost 5 bases, with 17 bases spanning the gap.

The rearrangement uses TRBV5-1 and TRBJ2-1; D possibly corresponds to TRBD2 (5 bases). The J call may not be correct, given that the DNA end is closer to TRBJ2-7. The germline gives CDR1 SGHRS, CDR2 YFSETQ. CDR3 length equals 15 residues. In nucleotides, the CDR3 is TGCGCCAGCAGCTTGGTATGGGCACTAGCCTACGAGCAGTACTTC. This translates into CASSLVWALAYEQYF.

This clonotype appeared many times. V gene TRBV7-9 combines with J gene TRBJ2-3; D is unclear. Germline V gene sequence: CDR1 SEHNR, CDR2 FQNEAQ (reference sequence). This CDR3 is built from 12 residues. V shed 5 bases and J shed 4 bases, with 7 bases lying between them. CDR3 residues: CASSILADTQYF. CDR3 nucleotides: TGTGCCAGCAGCATTTTGGCAGATACGCAGTATTTT.

CDR3 nucleotides: TGTGCCAGCAGCTCCGCGAATCTATACAATGAGCAGTTCTTC. Protein product: CASSSANLYNEQFF. The gene calls are TRBV2 and TRBJ2-1, with D unclear. Trimming took off 6 bases at V and 4 bases at J, with 13 bases between the two ends. The length of the CDR3 is 14 residues. Germline V gene lookup returns CDR1 SNHLY and CDR2 FYNNEI.